This entry lists 20 T cell receptor beta chains sequenced from one sample in a study of T-cell reconstitution after alpha-beta-depleted transplantation in children. The authors prepared the TCRbeta library with unique molecular identifiers. TCRdb used MiXCR to reprocess the PCR reads, holding one entry per CDR3 protein. Of about 580,000 distinct CDR3 sequences in the sample, 27% were seen once. The source was PBMCs, collected before TCRalphabeta/CD19-depleted stem cell transplant. The source of these receptors is a boy in the first two years of life with Wiskott-Aldrich syndrome, due to receive a stem cell transplant.

This clonotype was observed a handful of times. The chain is built from TRBV5-1 and TRBJ2-1; 9 positions agree with TRBD1. The CDR3 totals 16 residues. Germline V CDR1 and CDR2: SGHRS, YFSETQ. With 2 bases clipped from V and 7 bases from J, the junction kept 10 bases outside the gene matches. CDR3 sequence: CASSFIQGARDNEQFF. CDR3 coding DNA: TGCGCCAGCAGCTTTATACAGGGGGCTAGGGATAATGAGCAGTTCTTC.

Only a few counts were recorded for this clonotype. The chain recombines TRBV3-1 with TRBJ2-1; 10 nucleotides agree with TRBD2. This CDR3 comprises 16 residues. The germline V gene encodes CDR1 LGHDT and CDR2 YNNKEL (reference sequence). The trim removed 4 bases at V and 8 bases at J, leaving 11 bases unmatched. As DNA, the CDR3 is TGTGCCAGCAGCCGCCTAGCGGGAGCGCCGCTCGATGAGCAGTTCTTC. Its protein is CASSRLAGAPLDEQFF.

The CDR3: CASSLLTTSGSKTQYF. The CDR3, as DNA: TGTGCCAGCAGTTTATTGACGACTAGCGGATCAAAGACCCAGTACTTC. The rearrangement links TRBV28 to TRBJ2-5; 9 nucleotides agree with TRBD2. The CDR3 contains 16 residues. V was clipped by 1 base and J by 6 bases; unmatched bases: 9. CDR1 and CDR2 from the germline V gene are MDHEN and SYDVKM.

The rearrangement links TRBV7-9 to TRBJ1-4; 7 nucleotides agree with TRBD1. V lost 6 bases to trimming and J lost 6 bases; unmatched junction nucleotides: 7. The CDR3 totals 14 residues. The germline V gene encodes CDR1 SEHNR and CDR2 FQNEAQ (reference sequence). The CDR3 DNA reads TGTGCCAGCAGACATACCGGGACAGATGAAAAACTGTTTTTT. This codes for CASRHTGTDEKLFF.

The V gene is TRBV7-8, the J gene TRBJ2-2, with 7 bases matching TRBD2. V dropped 5 bases and J dropped 6; count of bases not matched to a gene: 6. The CDR3 consists of 14 residues. In germline, CDR1 is SGHVS, CDR2 FQNEAQ. The CDR3 DNA reads as TGTGCCAGCAGCCCCACCACTAGCGCCGGGGAGCTGTTTTTT. This encodes CASSPTTSAGELFF.

Only a few counts were recorded for this clonotype. The chain employs TRBV4-1 and TRBJ2-7, with TRBD1 identical over 8 bases. The CDR3 length is 15 residues. The V gene end was trimmed by 4 bases and the J gene end by 2 bases; junction bases not matched to a gene: 7. Germline lookup yields CDR1 MGHRA and CDR2 YSYEKL. The CDR3 DNA reads TGCGCCAGCAGCCTCCGGACAGGGATTACCTACGAGCAGTACTTC. It codes for CASSLRTGITYEQYF.

The genes are TRBV12-3 or TRBV12-4 and TRBJ2-1; no firm D call. This CDR3 is built from 14 residues. Trimming pared 5 bases from V and 6 bases from J, leaving 14 bases between. CDR3 bases: TGTGCCAGCAGTCCGCTACGGGCCGTCAATGAGCAGTTCTTC. Translating gives CASSPLRAVNEQFF.

This clonotype was recorded only once. V gene TRBV7-9 combines with J gene TRBJ1-1; D not certain. The CDR3 runs 14 residues. From germline, CDR1 is SEHNR and CDR2 FQNEAQ (reference sequence). The V end lost 7 bases, the J end lost 1 base, and 13 bases lay between the germline ends. Here the CDR3 DNA reads TGTGCCAGCACCCTGGTACGTACGAACACTGAAGCTTTCTTT. It translates to CASTLVRTNTEAFF. Combining the CDR3 with reference TRBV7-9 and TRBJ1-1 gives the whole variable domain DTGVSQNPRHKITKRGQNVTFRCDPISEHNRLYWYRQTLGQGPEFLTYFQNEAQLEKSRLLSDRFSAERPKGSFSTLEIQRTEQGDSAMYLCASTLVRTNTEAFFGQGTRLTVV.

The sample holds a few counts of this clonotype. This CDR3 is CSASYADEQYF. The CDR3 DNA follows: TGCAGTGCTAGTTACGCCGACGAGCAGTACTTC. The chain joins TRBV20-1 to TRBJ2-7; no clear D gene. Germline CDR1 reads DFQATT; CDR2 reads SNEGSKA (reference sequence). The CDR3 contains 11 residues. V was pared by 3 bases and J by 5 bases, with 8 bases between.

This chain connects TRBV5-1 to TRBJ2-1, with D maybe TRBD1 (5 bases). CDR1 is SGHRS, CDR2 YFSETQ, per germline. The CDR3 is 16 amino acids. The V end was cut by 3 bases, the J end by 4 bases, with 17 bases between. The CDR3 nucleotides read TGCGCCAGCAGCTACGGGTTTAGACAGCTTTACAATGAGCAGTTCTTC. Translating it yields CASSYGFRQLYNEQFF.

The sample holds a few counts of this clonotype. The chain joins TRBV12-3 or TRBV12-4 to TRBJ2-4; a weak D match, TRBD2 (6 bases). CDR3 length: 15 residues. V was cut by 6 bases and J by 0 bases, with 12 bases left in between. DNA of the CDR3: TGTGCCAGCAGCCAACCGCGGGGAGCCAAAAACATTCAGTACTTC. Translated: CASSQPRGAKNIQYF.

V usage is TRBV9 and J usage is TRBJ2-1, with D possibly TRBD1 on 5 matching bases. CDR1 SGDLS and CDR2 YYNGEE come from the germline V gene. There are 16 residues in the CDR3. V lost 0 bases and J 5 bases, leaving 15 bases between the germline ends. The CDR3 loop reads CASSVGVGRKNNEQFF. The CDR3 DNA follows: TGTGCCAGCAGCGTAGGGGTGGGGCGGAAGAACAATGAGCAGTTCTTC.

V usage is TRBV12-3 or TRBV12-4 and J usage is TRBJ2-7, with 8 bases matching TRBD2. The CDR3 covers 17 residues. V trimming: 3 bases; J trimming: 1 base; junction bases outside the gene matches: 11. As DNA, the CDR3 is TGTGCCAGCAGTTTTGCCCTCACTAGCGGCCCATCCTACGAGCAGTACTTC. This gives the protein CASSFALTSGPSYEQYF.

The V and J genes are TRBV20-1 and TRBJ2-1; TRBD2 aligns across 8 bases. This CDR3 is 12 amino acids long. Germline CDR1 DFQATT, CDR2 SNEGSKA (reference sequence). The ends lost 8 bases at V and 7 bases at J; junction bases unmatched: 7. CDR3 DNA sequence: TGCAGTACCCGGGAGGGCAATAATGAGCAGTTCTTC. Protein: CSTREGNNEQFF.

The chain is built from TRBV2 and TRBJ2-1; 10 nucleotides match TRBD2. Germline CDR1 reads SNHLY; CDR2 reads FYNNEI. This CDR3 is 14 amino acids long. The trim removed 6 bases at V and 10 bases at J, leaving 9 bases unmatched. Here the CDR3 reads CASRRTSGPKEQFF. The CDR3 DNA sequence: TGTGCCAGCAGGAGGACTAGCGGTCCCAAGGAGCAGTTCTTC.

This clonotype was detected only a few times. The chain couples TRBV12-3 or TRBV12-4 to TRBJ1-1; unclear D gene. V dropped 3 bases and J dropped 1 base, with 6 bases sitting between them. This CDR3 region has 13 residues. The CDR3 DNA sequence: TGTGCCAGCAGTTTCCGGAAGAACACTGAAGCTTTCTTT. It is translated as CASSFRKNTEAFF.

A word on this clonotype: This likely comes from a read error, as the CDR3 has no conserved phenylalanine or tryptophan at its end. The chain recombines TRBV29-1 with TRBJ2-5; the match to TRBD1 covers 8 bases. Germline trimming cut 6 bases from V and 6 bases from J; bases unmatched to any gene: 9. The CDR3 length is 13 residues. Germline V CDR1 and CDR2: SQVTM, ANQGSEA. CDR3 sequence reads: CSVEPGGIKTQYL. CDR3 nucleotides: TGCAGCGTGGAGCCAGGGGGCATAAAGACCCAGTACTTG.

The rearrangement joins TRBV7-8 to TRBJ1-2; D is unclear. The V end was cut by 1 base, the J end by 2 bases, with 11 bases between. Germline V gene data show CDR1 as SGHVS and CDR2 as FQNEAQ. The CDR3 loop spans 15 amino acids. CDR3 sequence: CASSLDPRGNYGYTF. CDR3 sequence (DNA): TGTGCCAGCAGCTTAGACCCAAGAGGAAACTATGGCTACACCTTC.

This clonotype came up a few times. This sequence joins TRBV7-8 and TRBJ2-1, with 9 bases that match TRBD2. The CDR3 loop spans 16 amino acids. J gave up 5 bases and V 3 bases, and 8 bases lay outside the gene matches. CDR1 SGHVS and CDR2 FQNEAQ come from the germline V gene. As DNA, the CDR3 is TGTGCCAGCAGCTTCCGGGTAGCGGGAGAGGACAATGAGCAGTTCTTC. Translated: CASSFRVAGEDNEQFF. Full variable domain (outside the CDR3, taken from reference TRBV7-8 and TRBJ2-1): GAGVSQSPRYKVAKRGQDVALRCDPISGHVSLFWYQQALGQGPEFLTYFQNEAQLDKSGLPSDRFFAERPEGSVSTLKIQRTQQEDSAVYLCASSFRVAGEDNEQFFGPGTRLTVL.

The chain links TRBV20-1 to TRBJ1-3, with 9 positions matching TRBD1. V lost 6 bases, J lost 4 bases, and 7 bases stayed unmatched. The V gene's germline CDR1 is DFQATT and CDR2 SNEGSKA (reference sequence). This CDR3 comprises 14 residues. CDR3 protein: CSASGQGQGNTIYF. In DNA, the CDR3 is TGCAGTGCCTCTGGACAGGGGCAGGGAAACACCATATATTTT.